These T cell receptor beta chains were read from a single sample in a study of blood T cell repertoires in COVID-19. Libraries were prepared by immunoSEQ multiplex PCR; TCRdb keeps only in-frame clonotypes and omits some of them. The sample includes just over 300,000 clones, over 75% seen only once; the top ten take roughly 4.5%. The sample consisted of PBMCs or T cells enriched from blood (not recorded which). Source of these receptors: a man aged 25 to 40 who had recovered from COVID-19. Both conserved end residues are part of each CDR3. The D gene is left open where the match is weak. A clone size is listed for some rows: how often the clone was seen (once, few, many), or a class if it is expanded.

-	TRBJ1-3	14	TRBV5-4	-	CASSREVSGNTIYF	TGTGCCAGCAGCAGGGAGGTCTCTGGAAACACCATATATTTT
once	TRBJ1-2	13	TRBV28	-	CASSLGQGFGYTF	TGTGCCAGCAGTTTGGGGCAGGGGTTTGGCTACACCTTC
-	TRBJ2-4	15	TRBV15	TRBD1	CATSGQGTGENIQYF	TGTGCCACCAGCGGACAGGGGACAGGGGAAAACATTCAGTACTTC
once	TRBJ2-7	13	TRBV21-1	-	CASSKKRTYEQYF	TGTGCCAGCAGCAAGAAAAGAACTTACGAGCAGTACTTC
-	TRBJ2-1	16	TRBV4-1	TRBD1	CASSQEGQGVNNEQFF	TGCGCCAGCAGCCAAGAAGGACAGGGGGTCAACAATGAGCAGTTCTTC
-	TRBJ1-2	14	TRBV6-5	TRBD1	CASSLQGAWEGYTF	TGTGCCAGCAGTCTTCAGGGGGCTTGGGAAGGCTACACCTTC
-	TRBJ2-5	14	TRBV10-2	-	CASSELALGETQYF	TGCGCCAGCAGTGAGTTAGCTTTAGGAGAGACCCAGTACTTC
few	TRBJ1-6	15	TRBV4-1	TRBD1	CASSQGDSFNSPLHF	TGCGCCAGCAGCCAAGGGGACAGCTTTAATTCACCCCTCCACTTT
once	TRBJ2-6	16	TRBV24-1	-	CATSDHSGAGANVLTF	TGTGCCACCAGTGACCACTCAGGGGCTGGGGCCAACGTCCTGACTTTC
-	TRBJ2-3	15	TRBV2	TRBD1	CASRGQGVIADTQYF	TGTGCCAGTAGGGGACAGGGCGTTATCGCAGATACGCAGTATTTT
-	TRBJ2-2	14	TRBV19	TRBD2	CASSNSGATGELFF	TGTGCCAGTAGTAATAGCGGGGCCACCGGGGAGCTGTTTTTT
few	TRBJ1-5	13	TRBV12-3/TRBV12-4	-	CASSFRSNQPQHF	TGTGCCAGCAGTTTCCGTAGCAATCAGCCCCAGCATTTT
-	TRBJ2-3	13	TRBV2	-	CASSQLVADTQYF	TGTGCCAGCAGCCAACTAGTCGCAGATACGCAGTATTTT
few	TRBJ2-5	15	TRBV28	TRBD2	CASSLGTSDVETQYF	TGTGCCAGCAGTTTAGGGACTAGTGATGTCGAGACCCAGTACTTC
-	TRBJ1-1	10	TRBV2	-	CASGHAEAFF	TGTGCCAGCGGACACGCTGAAGCTTTCTTT
many	TRBJ2-7	16	TRBV5-4	TRBD2	CASSFNAGGRPYEQYF	TGTGCCAGCAGCTTCAACGCGGGGGGTCGACCCTACGAGCAGTACTTC
once	TRBJ2-2	12	TRBV5-6	-	CASSFVNRELFF	TGTGCCAGCAGCTTTGTAAATAGGGAGCTGTTTTTT
-	TRBJ2-5	14	TRBV6-6	-	CASSYEGVGETQYF	TGTGCCAGCAGTTACGAAGGGGTCGGGGAGACCCAGTACTTC
-	TRBJ2-5	14	TRBV7-9	-	CASSYTGRGETQYF	TGTGCCAGCAGTTATACAGGGAGAGGGGAGACCCAGTACTTC
-	TRBJ2-4	15	TRBV6-1	-	CASSDPRLAKNIQYF	TGTGCCAGCAGTGACCCCCGACTAGCCAAAAACATTCAGTACTTC
-	TRBJ1-3	14	TRBV5-1	-	CASSLGASGNTIYF	TGCGCCAGCAGCTTGGGAGCGTCGGGAAACACCATATATTTT
-	TRBJ1-4	15	TRBV30	TRBD1	CAWSPYYRGGEKLFF	TGTGCCTGGAGTCCCTACTACAGGGGAGGTGAAAAACTGTTTTTT
-	TRBJ2-3	13	TRBV6-5	-	CASSLTGSDTQYF	TGTGCCAGCAGCTTGACAGGATCGGATACGCAGTATTTT
few	TRBJ2-3	17	TRBV2	TRBD2	CASSELAGGRSTDTQYF	TGTGCCAGCAGTGAACTAGCGGGGGGGCGTAGCACAGATACGCAGTATTTT
-	TRBJ2-4	18	TRBV24-1	-	CATSDPTGRGGGKNIQYF	TGTGCCACCAGTGATCCCACGGGTAGGGGAGGAGGAAAAAACATTCAGTACTTC
-	TRBJ2-5	13	TRBV6-6	-	CASSYSGGETQYF	TGTGCCAGCAGTTACTCAGGGGGAGAGACCCAGTACTTC
-	TRBJ1-6	16	TRBV6-1	-	CASSVTSGVGGTPLHF	TGTGCCAGCAGTGTAACCTCGGGGGTAGGAGGGACACCCCTCCACTTT
once	TRBJ2-7	13	TRBV29-1	-	CSVESGFGYEQYF	TGCAGCGTTGAGTCGGGGTTCGGGTACGAGCAGTACTTC
once	TRBJ2-2	14	TRBV19	-	CASRTTGLTGELFF	TGTGCCAGTAGAACTACAGGGCTCACCGGGGAGCTGTTTTTT
-	TRBJ2-5	14	TRBV6-5	-	CASRTRTLQETQYF	TGTGCCAGCAGGACCAGGACACTCCAAGAGACCCAGTACTTC
-	TRBJ1-5	16	TRBV5-6	-	CASSLFRGMGNQPQHF	TGTGCCAGCAGCTTGTTTCGGGGAATGGGCAATCAGCCCCAGCATTTT
-	TRBJ2-3	15	TRBV27	-	CASNLGGRTLDTQYF	TGTGCCAGCAATCTCGGGGGGCGTACCCTAGATACGCAGTATTTT
-	TRBJ2-7	12	TRBV29-1	-	CSVDGWGLEQYF	TGCAGCGTTGATGGTTGGGGGCTCGAGCAGTACTTC
many	TRBJ2-5	15	TRBV9	-	CASSVGGGGQETQYF	TGTGCCAGCAGCGTGGGAGGGGGTGGGCAAGAGACCCAGTACTTC
-	TRBJ2-1	15	TRBV7-2	-	CASRGSAGSYNEQFF	TGTGCCAGCAGGGGCTCGGCGGGATCCTACAATGAGCAGTTCTTC
once	TRBJ2-2	17	TRBV25-1	TRBD2	CASSDGKLAENTGELFF	TGTGCCAGCAGTGATGGGAAACTAGCGGAGAACACCGGGGAGCTGTTTTTT
-	TRBJ2-2	16	TRBV7-2	-	CASSPPRGQDTGELFF	TGTGCCAGCAGCCCCCCCAGGGGTCAGGACACCGGGGAGCTGTTTTTT
once	TRBJ2-1	16	TRBV28	-	CASHQGGDGFYNEQFF	TGTGCCAGCCACCAAGGGGGGGACGGATTCTACAATGAGCAGTTCTTC
-	TRBJ1-4	15	TRBV4-2	-	CASSQDLGSNEKLFF	TGTGCCAGCAGCCAAGATCTCGGGTCTAATGAAAAACTGTTTTTT
-	TRBJ1-2	15	TRBV11-2	-	CASSLYSQINYGYTF	TGTGCCAGCAGCTTATATAGCCAGATTAACTATGGCTACACCTTC
few	TRBJ2-3	19	TRBV5-1	-	CASSPTTGGAIRGTDTQYF	TGCGCCAGCAGCCCAACCACAGGGGGGGCCATTCGAGGCACAGATACGCAGTATTTT
-	TRBJ2-1	14	TRBV30	TRBD2	CAWSVLAGYNEQFF	TGTGCCTGGAGTGTACTAGCGGGGTACAATGAGCAGTTCTTC
-	TRBJ2-1	14	TRBV2	TRBD2	CASRRLAEHNEQFF	TGTGCCAGCAGGAGGCTAGCGGAACACAATGAGCAGTTCTTC
-	TRBJ1-1	13	TRBV10-3	-	CAIRDSEDTEAFF	TGTGCCATCAGGGACAGTGAAGACACTGAAGCTTTCTTT
-	TRBJ2-7	15	TRBV4-1	TRBD1	CASSHGTGGSYEQYF	TGCGCCAGCAGCCATGGGACAGGGGGATCCTACGAGCAGTACTTC
-	TRBJ2-1	13	TRBV7-9	-	CASSLDSLDEQFF	TGTGCCAGCAGCTTAGACTCCCTCGATGAGCAGTTCTTC
few	TRBJ1-2	13	TRBV18	-	CASSPARDRGYTF	TGTGCCAGCTCACCAGCCAGGGATAGGGGCTACACCTTC
once	TRBJ1-1	17	TRBV28	TRBD1	CASSLLPGQGSSTEAFF	TGTGCCAGCAGTTTATTGCCGGGACAGGGCTCGAGCACTGAAGCTTTCTTT
-	TRBJ2-3	15	TRBV5-4	-	CASTGESALTDTQYF	TGTGCCAGTACCGGGGAGTCCGCTCTTACAGATACGCAGTATTTT
-	TRBJ1-5	14	TRBV6-5	-	CASSPWTGHQPQHF	TGTGCCAGCAGTCCTTGGACTGGGCATCAGCCCCAGCATTTT